This record concerns one T cell receptor (beta chain) sequence. Its target is unknown. The data derive from a study of T cell responses to AZD1222 COVID-19 vaccine. Whole-study results and caveats: Donors in the cohort were predominantly white British and more often female, and clonal diversity was possibly underestimated.

The protocol was immunoSEQ multiplex PCR, while the TCRdb copy is restricted to in-frame clones and leaves out a portion. The sample yields tens of thousands of clones, approximately 90% seen once. CDR1 KGHSH and CDR2 LQKENI come from the germline V gene. The CDR3 is 15 residues long. V was trimmed by 2 bases and J by 1 base, leaving 11 bases between them. The sample in question was peripheral blood, obtained 28 days after the second AZD1222 dose. This TCR came from an adult who received the AZD1222 COVID-19 vaccine. This sequence joins TRBV18 and TRBJ2-5; tentatively, D is TRBD2 (5 bases). CDR3 loop: CASSPMLGSQETQYF. The CDR3, as DNA: TGTGCCAGCTCACCAATGCTGGGGAGCCAAGAGACCCAGTACTTC.